This is a list of T cell receptor beta chains from one sample in a study of cytomegalovirus exposure and HLA in healthy donors. Profiling relied on immunoSEQ multiplex PCR, and the TCRdb table lists in-frame clones only, not all of them. This repertoire shows approximately 100,000 clones, approximately 85% found once; its top ten account for approximately 3.9%. The specimen sequenced was PBMCs. The receptors were gathered from a man aged 25 to 40 in good health and CMV-seronegative. The CDR3 runs from the conserved cysteine through the conserved F or W. D genes are given only for firm matches. Not every row has a clone size; where given, it reads once, few, many or a size class.

abundance,d_gene,v_gene,j_gene,CDR3nt,CDR3aa
-,-,TRBV6-1,TRBJ2-1,TGTGCCAGCAGTGAGACAAAACTAGGGCTTGAGCAGTTCTTC,CASSETKLGLEQFF
-,-,TRBV30,TRBJ1-1,TGTGCCTGGAGTGTACGGTTAGGGGCTGAAGCTTTCTTT,CAWSVRLGAEAFF
-,-,TRBV6-1,TRBJ1-2,TGTGCCAGCAGTGTCCGCAGGGGTGGGGGCTACACCTTC,CASSVRRGGGYTF
-,-,TRBV7-3,TRBJ1-1,TGTGCCAGCAGCTTCGGGACACCGAACACTGAAGCTTTCTTT,CASSFGTPNTEAFF
-,TRBD1,TRBV5-1,TRBJ2-5,TGCGCCAGCAGTCATCCGACAGGGGGCAGAGAGACCCAGTACTTC,CASSHPTGGRETQYF
-,TRBD2,TRBV27,TRBJ2-1,TGTGCCAGCAGTTTTCGAAGCCCCCCCACTAGCGTCTCCTACAATGAGCAGTTCTTC,CASSFRSPPTSVSYNEQFF
few,TRBD1,TRBV9,TRBJ2-1,TGTGCCAGCAGCCCAAGGACAGGGGGCTACAATGAGCAGTTCTTC,CASSPRTGGYNEQFF
-,-,TRBV6-5,TRBJ2-7,TGTGCCAGCAGCGATAGGAGTCTACCTAGCTACGAGCAGTACTTC,CASSDRSLPSYEQYF
-,-,TRBV18,TRBJ2-7,TGTGCCAGCTCACCACAGGGGGCCTACGAGCAGTACTTC,CASSPQGAYEQYF
-,-,TRBV7-9,TRBJ1-1,TGTGCCAGCAGCCCACAGTTGAACACTGAAGCTTTCTTT,CASSPQLNTEAFF
-,-,TRBV7-3,TRBJ2-1,TGTGCCAGCAGCTTCAGACTCAGCAATGAGCAGTTCTTC,CASSFRLSNEQFF
-,-,TRBV5-1,TRBJ2-2,TGCGCCAGCGGGGCCCAAGGCTCGAACACCGGGGAGCTGTTTTTT,CASGAQGSNTGELFF
-,-,TRBV11-3,TRBJ1-1,TGTGCCAGCAGCGCAGGGACAGAAGCTTTCTTT,CASSAGTEAFF
-,-,TRBV6-1,TRBJ1-2,TGTGCCAGCAGTGAAACAGTGAGCGGCTATGGCTACACCTTC,CASSETVSGYGYTF
-,-,TRBV19,TRBJ1-1,TGTGCCAGTAGTAACCTAAGAAACACTGAAGCTTTCTTT,CASSNLRNTEAFF
-,-,TRBV9,TRBJ1-6,TGTGCCAGCAGCGTAGCTGACGGCGGAACCCTCCACTTT,CASSVADGGTLHF
-,TRBD2,TRBV28,TRBJ2-2,TGTGCCAGCAGTTTGGGGGGGTCGGCGAACACCGGGGAGCTGTTTTTT,CASSLGGSANTGELFF
-,-,TRBV4-1,TRBJ2-6,TGCGCCAGCAGCCAAGTGAGGTCTGGGGCCAACGTCCTGACTTTC,CASSQVRSGANVLTF
-,TRBD2,TRBV7-9,TRBJ2-3,TGTGCCAGCAGCTCTCGACTAGCGGGCCATAGCACAGATACGCAGTATTTT,CASSSRLAGHSTDTQYF
few,-,TRBV7-6,TRBJ2-7,TGTGCCAGCAGCCTGAGCTCCTACGAGCAGTACTTC,CASSLSSYEQYF
-,-,TRBV19,TRBJ2-2,TGTGCCAGTATCACAACAGAGACTAGGAACACCGGGGAGCTGTTTTTT,CASITTETRNTGELFF
-,TRBD2,TRBV7-3,TRBJ2-1,TGTGCCAGCAGCTCCCGGGGACTAGCGGGATACAATGAGCAGTTCTTC,CASSSRGLAGYNEQFF
-,-,TRBV11-2,TRBJ2-7,TGTGCCAGCAGCTTAGATCCGGGGTCCTACGAGCAGTACTTC,CASSLDPGSYEQYF
-,-,TRBV29-1,TRBJ1-2,TGCAGCGTTGAATCCAGGGATGGCTACACCTTC,CSVESRDGYTF
-,-,TRBV5-8,TRBJ1-1,TGTGCCAGCGCGTCCGGGGTGGCGATGGAGACTTTCTTT,CASASGVAMETFF
-,TRBD1,TRBV7-9,TRBJ1-4,TGTGCCAGCACCGGGACAGGGGCTGAAAAACTGTTTTTT,CASTGTGAEKLFF
-,-,TRBV5-8,TRBJ1-2,TGTGCCAGCAGACCGGGACACTGGAACTATGGCTACACCTTC,CASRPGHWNYGYTF
-,TRBD1,TRBV7-6,TRBJ2-3,TGTGCCAGCAGCCGGACAGGGGGCACTAGCACAGATACGCAGTATTTT,CASSRTGGTSTDTQYF
-,-,TRBV18,TRBJ2-7,TGTGCCAGCTCACCGGACATGGCCTCCTACGAGCAGTACTTC,CASSPDMASYEQYF
-,-,TRBV6-5,TRBJ1-5,TGTGCCTCACGCGGGGAGGGTAGCAATCAGCCCCAGCATTTT,CASRGEGSNQPQHF
-,-,TRBV10-3,TRBJ1-5,TGTGCCATTGGACAGACAGATAATCAGCCCCAGCATTTT,CAIGQTDNQPQHF
-,TRBD2,TRBV11-2,TRBJ2-2,TGTGCCAGCAGCCTCAGTGGGAGGGGAAGCGGGGAGCTGTTTTTT,CASSLSGRGSGELFF
once,-,TRBV5-3,TRBJ2-4,TGTGCCAGAAGTCCTCTAGGAGGTATCGCCAAAAACATTCAGTACTTC,CARSPLGGIAKNIQYF
-,TRBD1,TRBV10-3,TRBJ2-1,TGTGCCATCAGCAACAGGGGTGTCTACAATGAGCAGTTCTTC,CAISNRGVYNEQFF
-,TRBD1,TRBV6-1,TRBJ2-1,TGTGCCAGCAGTGGACCCGGGACAGGGGTAAACAATGAGCAGTTCTTC,CASSGPGTGVNNEQFF
-,-,TRBV6-6,TRBJ2-5,TGTGCCAGCAGTACAAGGACTCTCGGGGAGACCCAGTACTTC,CASSTRTLGETQYF
few,-,TRBV19,TRBJ1-1,TGTGCCAGTAGTCCACAGCTTTCGATCGCTGAAGCTTTCTTT,CASSPQLSIAEAFF
-,-,TRBV7-8,TRBJ2-2,TGTGCCAGCAGCCCCCTAGTAGCCACCGGGGAGCTGTTTTTT,CASSPLVATGELFF
once,-,TRBV5-4,TRBJ2-6,TGTGCCAGCAGCTTGGCAGGGTCTGGGGCCAACGTCCTGACTTTC,CASSLAGSGANVLTF
-,TRBD1,TRBV5-1,TRBJ1-5,TGCGCCAGCAGCCCTGGACAGGGAAGTCAGCCCCAGCATTTT,CASSPGQGSQPQHF
-,-,TRBV5-1,TRBJ1-5,TGCGCCAGCAGCACGTCCGGAGCTCGGAATCAGCCCCAGCATTTT,CASSTSGARNQPQHF
-,TRBD2,TRBV2,TRBJ2-1,TGTGCCATCTCACTAGCGGGAGATGAGCAGTTCTTC,CAISLAGDEQFF
-,-,TRBV6-5,TRBJ2-5,TGTGCCAGCAGTTACGGTCAGGGTTCCCAGGAGACCCAGTACTTC,CASSYGQGSQETQYF